Listed below are T cell receptor beta chains from one sample, sequenced in a study of T cells in Graves' hyperthyroidism and ophthalmopathy. TCRdb reprocessed the multiplex PCR reads via MiXCR and lists one record per CDR3 protein. In the table there are approximately 410,000 distinct CDR3 sequences, roughly 15% of which are singletons. Source material: blood. The origin of the receptors is a man in his late teens or twenties with Graves' ophthalmopathy. CDR3s leave out the opening cysteine and the closing phenylalanine or tryptophan. The D gene is left open where the match is weak.

v_call	j_call	d_call	cdr3_aa
TRBV19	TRBJ1-1	.	ASTPGAWTEAF
TRBV29-1	TRBJ1-3	TRBD1	SVGATGGSANTTY
TRBV7-8	TRBJ2-1	.	ASSLGGQNSYNEQF
TRBV20-1	TRBJ2-7	.	SAPDSLAYEQY
TRBV20-1	TRBJ2-1	.	SARAGSSYNEQF
TRBV10-2	TRBJ2-3	.	ASGGLATDTQY
TRBV7-6	TRBJ2-1	TRBD2	ASSLLAGGPSGAYNEQF
TRBV6-2/TRBV6-3	TRBJ2-1	TRBD2	ASSYELAGGPIEQF
TRBV18	TRBJ1-2	TRBD1	ASSPPGQGFGGYT
TRBV7-2	TRBJ2-7	TRBD1	ASSRVTGGREFYEQY
TRBV7-9	TRBJ2-2	TRBD2	ASSLRSPSGRENPGELF
TRBV9	TRBJ2-2	.	ASSVADTGELF
TRBV11-2	TRBJ2-7	TRBD1	ASSPGTGYAYEQY
TRBV5-4	TRBJ1-2	.	ASSFKGRSNYGYT
TRBV11-2	TRBJ1-1	.	ASSAGTPNTEAF
TRBV18	TRBJ2-1	.	ASSPGSTPYNEQF
TRBV20-1	TRBJ2-3	TRBD2	SARDRWRGGADTQY